The rows below give T cell receptor beta chains drawn from one sample of a study of glioma-infiltrating T cells after dendritic cell vaccination. Sequencing used immunoSEQ multiplex PCR; TCRdb keeps in-frame clones, though not all of them. The repertoire holds 2,500 to 3,000 clones, with over 75% as singletons. The specimen was tumor tissue, collected after dendritic cell vaccination. The receptors were gathered from a human donor with glioblastoma. CDR3s include the opening cysteine and the closing phenylalanine or tryptophan. D genes are given only for firm matches.

cdr3_nt,cdr3_aa,v_call,j_call,d_call
TGTGCCAGAAGCGTGACTAGCGGGAGGTTGGAGACCCAGTACTTC,CARSVTSGRLETQYF,TRBV5-3,TRBJ2-5,TRBD2
TGTGCCAGCAGCTTGGCTACAGGGTCTTGGGCCGGGGAGCTGTTTTTT,CASSLATGSWAGELFF,TRBV7-2,TRBJ2-2,-
TGCGCCAGCAGCCGGACGTCAACAGGAGGGACAGGGGGCGTGTATGGCTACACCTTC,CASSRTSTGGTGGVYGYTF,TRBV5-1,TRBJ1-2,TRBD1
TGTGCCAGCAGCTCGAGACAGGGTGTCACTGAAGCTTTCTTT,CASSSRQGVTEAFF,TRBV5-4,TRBJ1-1,TRBD1
TGTGCCAGCGTTTGGAGTGGAGCCACGAGTTTTATGAACACTGAAGCTTTCTTT,CASVWSGATSFMNTEAFF,TRBV7-2,TRBJ1-1,-
TGTGCCAGCAGCCAAGAAGGCGGGGCCCCGAGTGAGCAGTTCTTC,CASSQEGGAPSEQFF,TRBV4-2,TRBJ2-1,-
TGTGCCAGCAGCTTAGGGGGCAGGAACACAGATACGCAGTATTTT,CASSLGGRNTDTQYF,TRBV7-8,TRBJ2-3,-
TGTGCCAGCAGCGCCGGGACACTTAGCAATCAGCCCCAGCATTTT,CASSAGTLSNQPQHF,TRBV11-2,TRBJ1-5,-
TGTGCCAGCAGCGTAGGTTCTAGCGGCACAGATACGCAGTATTTT,CASSVGSSGTDTQYF,TRBV9,TRBJ2-3,-
TGCGCCAGCAGCTTGGCAGGGGTGGGCTCTGGGGCCAACGTCCTGACTTTC,CASSLAGVGSGANVLTF,TRBV5-1,TRBJ2-6,-
TGTGCCAGCAGCTTTCGAGGGATTCTCGAGCAGTACTTC,CASSFRGILEQYF,TRBV7-2,TRBJ2-7,-